The source of this T cell receptor (beta chain) is a study of cytomegalovirus exposure and HLA in healthy donors. The study drew the donors from its approximately 120-subject validation cohort, separate from the approximately 700-subject first cohort. The method was immunoSEQ multiplex PCR; TCRdb's version includes in-frame clones alone and lacks a portion of them. The table records approximately 46,000 clones, 90% to 95% of them present only once. Germline lookup yields CDR1 SNHLY and CDR2 FYNNEI. The CDR3 contains 13 residues. V lost 7 bases and J lost 5, with 14 bases in between. This sequence originates from a woman between 18 and 30 years old in good health and CMV-seronegative. The sequencing sample was made of PBMCs. This chain uses TRBV2 with TRBJ2-5; the D gene is possibly TRBD2 (7 bases). CDR3: CASIEGGTETQYF. As DNA, the CDR3 is TGTGCCAGCATCGAGGGGGGGACTGAGACCCAGTACTTC.